One and the same sample provided the 28 T cell receptor beta chains below, sequenced in a study of read filtering for tumor transcriptome and immune sequencing. From around 440 ng of RNA, a library with molecular barcoded alpha/delta and beta/gamma adaptors was made. TCRdb re-called the reads with MiXCR, one entry per CDR3 protein. The table records tens of thousands of distinct CDR3 sequences, about 22% of them present only once. The specimen was a population of CD138-negative cells sorted from bone marrow. These receptors were obtained from a donor at least 40 years old with multiple myeloma.

This clonotype was detected many times. V usage is TRBV28 and J usage is TRBJ2-7; a possible D gene is TRBD2 (5 bases). CDR1 is MDHEN, CDR2 SYDVKM, per germline. The CDR3 contains 15 residues. The V and J ends lost 8 bases and 3 bases respectively, with 20 bases between them. CDR3 DNA: TGTGCCAGCGATGGCCCGCAGGCGGGTAACTACGAGCAGTACTTC. It codes for CASDGPQAGNYEQYF.

In regard to this clonotype: With a much larger clone just one base away, this may be a read error. The chain combines TRBV6-1 with TRBJ2-1, with D perhaps being TRBD1 or TRBD2 (6 bases each). The CDR3 has 15 residues. Germline CDR1 MNHNS, CDR2 SASEGT. The CDR3 DNA is TGTGCCAGCAGAGAAGCGCTTCGGGGGCCGCGGAAGCAGTTCTTC. Its translation is CASREALRGPRKQFF.

This clonotype has at least ten counts. V gene TRBV5-1 combines with J gene TRBJ2-7, with D maybe TRBD1 (6 bases). The CDR3 has 15 residues. Looked up from germline, CDR1 is SGHRS and CDR2 is YFSETQ. Trimming shortened V by 0 bases and J by 2 bases, and 12 bases separated the two germline ends. The CDR3 reads CASSLGPGETYEQYF. The CDR3, as DNA: TGCGCCAGCAGCTTGGGTCCAGGGGAGACCTACGAGCAGTACTTC.

This clonotype was counted many times. The V call is TRBV10-3, the J call TRBJ2-1, with D unresolved. The CDR3 covers 12 residues. Germline V gene sequence: CDR1 ENHRY, CDR2 SYGVKD. Trimming pared 4 bases from V and 6 bases from J, leaving 7 bases between. The CDR3 protein is CAISVVGNEQFF. For the CDR3, the DNA is TGTGCCATCAGTGTTGTGGGCAATGAGCAGTTCTTC.

V usage is TRBV6-5 and J usage is TRBJ2-7; maybe TRBD2 (5 bases). Germline CDR1 MNHEY, CDR2 SVGAGI. The V end lost 2 bases, the J end lost 0 bases, and 8 bases lay between the germline ends. This CDR3 has 14 amino acids. DNA for the CDR3: TGTGCCAGCAGTTACCGGGGAAGCTCCTACGAGCAGTACTTC. This encodes CASSYRGSSYEQYF.

The rearrangement joins TRBV28 to TRBJ2-7, with D perhaps matching TRBD1 (7 bases). There are 17 residues in the CDR3. Looked up from germline, CDR1 is MDHEN and CDR2 is SYDVKM. Trimming cost V 10 bases and J 6 bases, with 31 bases left between them. This CDR3 is CATRSYPGGRRSGEQYF. CDR3 nucleotide sequence: TGTGCCACCCGATCTTACCCAGGGGGGCGCCGTTCGGGCGAGCAGTACTTC.

This clonotype was detected a few times. The V gene is TRBV2, the J gene TRBJ2-5; no definite D call. The CDR3 extends over 13 amino acids. The V end lost 8 bases, the J end lost 0 bases, and 10 bases lay between the germline ends. Germline CDR1 SNHLY, CDR2 FYNNEI. CDR3 protein: CASVRSYQETQYF. CDR3 in DNA: TGTGCCAGCGTAAGATCTTACCAAGAGACCCAGTACTTC. Looking up the rest from reference TRBV2 and TRBJ2-5 gives the full variable domain: EPEVTQTPSHQVTQMGQEVILRCVPISNHLYFYWYRQILGQKVEFLVSFYNNEISEKSEIFDDQFSVERPDGSNFTLKIRSTKLEDSAMYFCASVRSYQETQYFGPGTRLLVL.

This sequence joins TRBV5-5 and TRBJ2-5; perhaps TRBD2 as D (5 bases). The CDR3 has 15 amino acids. The V end was cut by 2 bases, the J end by 1 base, with 12 bases between. The germline gives CDR1 SGHKS, CDR2 YYEKEE (reference sequence). This CDR3 is CASSLAPDFQETQYF. The CDR3 DNA reads as TGTGCCAGCAGCTTAGCCCCGGACTTCCAAGAGACCCAGTACTTC.

This clonotype was counted between two and nine times. The V call is TRBV30, the J call TRBJ2-3; 7 nucleotides agree with TRBD1. CDR3 length: 13 residues. The J segment lost 6 bases and the V segment lost 0 bases, leaving 3 bases of the junction unmatched. CDR1 and CDR2 from the germline V gene are GTSNPN and SVGIG (reference sequence). The CDR3 loop is CAWSVQGPDTQYF. The CDR3 DNA sequence: TGTGCCTGGAGTGTACAGGGGCCCGATACGCAGTATTTT.

This clonotype was seen a few times. The V gene is TRBV11-3, the J gene TRBJ2-3; a possible D gene is TRBD2 (6 bases). Germline V CDR1 and CDR2: SGHNT, YENEEA. CDR3 length equals 14 residues. Trimming cost V 5 bases and J 1 base, with 10 bases left between them. For the CDR3, the DNA is TGTGCCAGCAGCCGGGGGTTGGGCACAGATACGCAGTATTTT. Protein sequence: CASSRGLGTDTQYF.

There are many counts of this clonotype. The V gene is TRBV20-1, the J gene TRBJ2-5; possible D gene TRBD2, 6 bases. Trimming stripped 5 bases from V and 0 bases from J, with 22 bases between. The germline gives CDR1 DFQATT, CDR2 SNEGSKA (reference sequence). The CDR3 length is 17 residues. The CDR3 DNA is TGCAGTGCTGCCAGACTTAGCGGAAAAGCCCACCAAGAGACCCAGTACTTC. Translation: CSAARLSGKAHQETQYF.

This clonotype was seen repeatedly, ten times or more. This chain connects TRBV2 to TRBJ1-1, with unresolved D. The germline gives CDR1 SNHLY, CDR2 FYNNEI. Trimming pared 5 bases from V and 8 bases from J, leaving 6 bases between. The CDR3 is 10 residues long. CDR3 bases: TGTGCCAGCAGTTACCGGGAAGCTTTCTTT. Amino acids: CASSYREAFF.

The rearrangement links TRBV5-1 to TRBJ2-7; D is perhaps TRBD1 (5 bases). V was pared by 0 bases and J by 4 bases, with 14 bases between. The CDR3 is 15 amino acids. Germline V gene lookup returns CDR1 SGHRS and CDR2 YFSETQ. CDR3 loop: CASSLAEWQGYEQYF. The CDR3 nucleotides read TGCGCCAGCAGCTTGGCCGAGTGGCAGGGTTACGAGCAGTACTTC. The full variable domain, in which reference TRBV5-1 and TRBJ2-7 provide the parts outside the CDR3, is KAGVTQTPRYLIKTRGQQVTLSCSPISGHRSVSWYQQTPGQGLQFLFEYFSETQRNKGNFPGRFSGRQFSNSRSEMNVSTLELGDSALYLCASSLAEWQGYEQYFGPGTRLTVT.

The V and J genes are TRBV2 and TRBJ2-1; D remains unclear. The V gene lost 7 bases and the J gene lost 0 bases, with 7 bases spanning the gap. The CDR3 length is 13 residues. In germline, CDR1 is SNHLY, CDR2 FYNNEI. The CDR3 nucleotides read TGTGCCAGCAAATATAGCTCCTACAATGAGCAGTTCTTC. This encodes CASKYSSYNEQFF.

This clonotype has a count of ten or more. J is TRBJ2-2 and V is TRBV6-6; 9 bases match TRBD1. CDR3 length: 17 amino acids. V was pared by 5 bases and J by 4 bases, with 11 bases of the junction left unmatched. The germline gives CDR1 MNHNY, CDR2 SVGAGI (reference sequence). The CDR3 here is CASSRRGETGGTGELFF. The CDR3 DNA follows: TGTGCCAGCAGTCGACGGGGCGAGACAGGGGGCACCGGGGAGCTGTTTTTT.

Ten or more counts support this clonotype. The genes are TRBV3-1 and TRBJ1-1, with D uncertain. There are 15 residues in the CDR3. V was shortened by 0 bases and J by 4 bases, with 12 bases between the two germline ends. Germline V CDR1 and CDR2: LGHDT, YNNKEL (reference sequence). The CDR3 coding sequence is TGTGCCAGCAGCCAAGATTCTCGGGGAATCACTGAAGCTTTCTTT. It yields the protein CASSQDSRGITEAFF.

This clonotype was picked up one time. A clone one base away is much larger, so this may be a read error. The CDR3 DNA follows: TGTGCCAGCAGTACACAACCCCAACGGATTAATGAAAAACTGCTTTTT. Protein sequence: CASSTQPQRINEKLLF. The V gene is TRBV11-2, the J gene TRBJ1-4; D is unclear. Germline V gives CDR1 SGHAT, CDR2 FQNNGV. The CDR3 is 16 amino acids.

This clonotype was seen many times. The J gene is TRBJ1-1, the V gene TRBV5-1; TRBD1 matches at 12 bases. V gave up 4 bases and J gave up 6 bases; unmatched junction bases: 10. Looked up from germline, CDR1 is SGHRS and CDR2 is YFSETQ. This CDR3 spans 16 amino acids. The CDR3 sequence: CASSASGTGGEAEAFF. CDR3 nucleotides: TGCGCCAGCAGCGCATCCGGGACAGGGGGCGAGGCTGAAGCTTTCTTT.

This clonotype was detected many times. The V call is TRBV2, the J call TRBJ1-1; D gene unclear. CDR1 is SNHLY, CDR2 FYNNEI, per germline. The CDR3 sequence is 10 residues long. Trimming shortened V by 8 bases and J by 7 bases, and 8 bases separated the two germline ends. This chain's CDR3 is CASGWNEAFF. The CDR3 DNA sequence: TGTGCCAGCGGGTGGAATGAAGCTTTCTTT.

This clonotype was seen repeatedly, ten times or more. This chain uses TRBV5-1 with TRBJ2-5; D call uncertain. V was pared by 0 bases and J by 2 bases, with 5 bases between. The CDR3 runs 13 residues. CDR1 SGHRS and CDR2 YFSETQ come from the germline V gene. CDR3 amino acids: CASSLEPQETQYF. The CDR3, as DNA: TGCGCCAGCAGCTTGGAGCCACAAGAGACCCAGTACTTC.

This clonotype was recorded only once. A much larger clone lies one base from this, so it may be a read error. V and J are TRBV4-1 and TRBJ2-5; D possibly corresponds to TRBD2 (5 bases). Trimming took 0 bases from V and 4 from J, leaving 12 bases between them. Germline loops: CDR1 MGHRA, CDR2 YSYEKL. This CDR3 has 15 amino acids. The CDR3, as DNA: TGCGCCAGCAGCCAAGACCCGTCAGGAGGAGAGACCCAGTACTTC. Translating gives CASSQDPSGGETQYF.

This clonotype was observed a few times. This chain links TRBV20-1 with TRBJ1-5; D remains ambiguous. Germline loops: CDR1 DFQATT, CDR2 SNEGSKA (reference sequence). CDR3 length equals 14 residues. Trimming pared 3 bases from V and 4 bases from J, leaving 13 bases between. The CDR3, as DNA: TGCAGTGCTAGGGACTACAGACTTAATCAGCCCCAGCATTTT. Translation gives CSARDYRLNQPQHF.

As to this clonotype: A read error is the likely source, as a far larger clone sits one nucleotide away. The DNA for the CDR3 is TGCGCCAGCAGCATATGGACAGGCACAGGTACGCAGTATTTT. As protein: CASSIWTGTGTQYF. The genes are TRBV5-1 and TRBJ1-4; 7 nucleotides line up with TRBD1. The J call may be faulty, since TRBJ2-3 better matches the DNA end. The CDR3 length is 14 residues. Germline V gene data show CDR1 as SGHRS and CDR2 as YFSETQ.

Notes on this clonotype: This may be a read error: a much more frequent sequence differs by one nucleotide. The J gene is TRBJ2-7, the V gene TRBV29-1, with 7 bases matching TRBD2. CDR3 length: 11 residues. CDR1 and CDR2 (germline): SQVTM, ANQGSEA. Germline trimming cut 3 bases from V and 4 bases from J; bases unmatched to any gene: 0. CDR3 amino acids: CSVDGGYEQYF. As DNA, the CDR3 is TGCAGCGTTGACGGGGGGTACGAGCAGTACTTC.

The chain combines TRBV5-1 with TRBJ1-1; D is undetermined. The CDR3 sequence is 15 residues long. Trimming took off 0 bases at V and 0 bases at J, with 9 bases between the two ends. Germline CDR1 is SGHRS and CDR2 is YFSETQ. CDR3 sequence reads: CASSLGAPLNTEAFF. CDR3 in DNA: TGCGCCAGCAGCTTGGGTGCGCCTTTGAACACTGAAGCTTTCTTT.

This clonotype was counted a single time. A far larger clone is one base from this, pointing to a likely read error. The conserved phenylalanine or tryptophan is not found at the CDR3 terminus, so this likely reflects a read error. V gene TRBV12-3 or TRBV12-4 combines with J gene TRBJ2-1; no firm D call. The CDR3 length is 12 residues. V dropped 2 bases and J dropped 12 bases, with 11 bases sitting between them. The CDR3 reads CASSLKAQVQFL. The CDR3 nucleotides are TGTGCCAGCAGTTTAAAGGCCCAGGTGCAGTTCCTC.

This clonotype showed up many times. The gene calls are TRBV7-8 and TRBJ2-1, with 7 bases lining up with TRBD1. J gave up 10 bases and V 4 bases, and 10 bases lay outside the gene matches. The CDR3 is made up of 14 amino acids. The V gene's germline CDR1 is SGHVS and CDR2 FQNEAQ. CDR3 coding DNA: TGTGCCAGCAGCTCCTACAGGGGCTTCAGCGAGCAGTTCTTC. Translation gives CASSSYRGFSEQFF.

The rearrangement joins TRBV5-5 to TRBJ2-4, with 11 bases that match TRBD1. The J segment lost 0 bases and the V segment lost 3 bases, leaving 5 bases of the junction unmatched. CDR3 length equals 17 residues. Germline V gene data show CDR1 as SGHKS and CDR2 as YYEKEE (reference sequence). In DNA, the CDR3 is TGTGCCAGCAGCTCCGGACAGGGGGCTTTAGCCAAAAACATTCAGTACTTC. This sequence encodes CASSSGQGALAKNIQYF.